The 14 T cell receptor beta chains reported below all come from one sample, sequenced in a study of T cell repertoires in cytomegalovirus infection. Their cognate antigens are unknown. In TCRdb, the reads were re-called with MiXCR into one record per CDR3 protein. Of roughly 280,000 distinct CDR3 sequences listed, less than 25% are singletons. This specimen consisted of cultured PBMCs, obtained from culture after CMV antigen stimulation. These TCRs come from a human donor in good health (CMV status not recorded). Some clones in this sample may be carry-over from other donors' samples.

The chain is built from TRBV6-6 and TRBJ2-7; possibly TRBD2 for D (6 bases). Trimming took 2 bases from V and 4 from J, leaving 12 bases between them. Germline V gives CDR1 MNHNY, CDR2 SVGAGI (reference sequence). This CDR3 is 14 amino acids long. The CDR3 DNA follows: TGTGCCAGCAGTTACCCCGGGACTTCTTACGAGCAGTACGTC. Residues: CASSYPGTSYEQYV.

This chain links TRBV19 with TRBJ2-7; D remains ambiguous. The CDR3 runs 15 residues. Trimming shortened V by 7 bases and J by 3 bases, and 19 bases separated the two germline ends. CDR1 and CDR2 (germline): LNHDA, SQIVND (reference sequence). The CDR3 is CASTQSPGGHYEQYF. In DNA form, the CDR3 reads TGTGCCAGTACTCAATCCCCGGGCGGCCACTACGAGCAGTACTTC.

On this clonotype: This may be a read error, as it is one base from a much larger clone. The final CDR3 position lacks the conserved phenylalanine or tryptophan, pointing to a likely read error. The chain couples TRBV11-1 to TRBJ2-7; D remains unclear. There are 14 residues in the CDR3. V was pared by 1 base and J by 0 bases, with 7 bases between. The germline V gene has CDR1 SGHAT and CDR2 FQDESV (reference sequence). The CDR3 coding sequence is TGTGCCAGCAGCTTAGAACTGACCTCCTACGAGCAGTACTCC. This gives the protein CASSLELTSYEQYS.

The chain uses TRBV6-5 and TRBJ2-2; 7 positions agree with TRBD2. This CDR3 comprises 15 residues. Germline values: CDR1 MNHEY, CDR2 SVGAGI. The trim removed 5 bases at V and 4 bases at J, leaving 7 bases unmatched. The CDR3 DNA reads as TGTGCCAGCAGTCACATCCCGGGGGGCACCGGGGAGCTGTTTTTT. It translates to CASSHIPGGTGELFF.

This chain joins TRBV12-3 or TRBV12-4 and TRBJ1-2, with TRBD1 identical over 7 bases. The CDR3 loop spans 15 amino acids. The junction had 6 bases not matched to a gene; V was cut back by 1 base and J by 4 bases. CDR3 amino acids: CASSLGGTVLYGYTF. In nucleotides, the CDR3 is TGTGCCAGCAGTTTAGGGGGGACAGTCCTCTATGGCTACACCTTC.

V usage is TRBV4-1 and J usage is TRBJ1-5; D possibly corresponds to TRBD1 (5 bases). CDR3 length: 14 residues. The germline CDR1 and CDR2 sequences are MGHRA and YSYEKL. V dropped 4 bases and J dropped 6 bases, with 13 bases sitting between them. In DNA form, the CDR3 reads TGCGCCAGCAGCCGGGGGGGTTCGGGTCAGCCCCAGCATTTT. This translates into CASSRGGSGQPQHF.

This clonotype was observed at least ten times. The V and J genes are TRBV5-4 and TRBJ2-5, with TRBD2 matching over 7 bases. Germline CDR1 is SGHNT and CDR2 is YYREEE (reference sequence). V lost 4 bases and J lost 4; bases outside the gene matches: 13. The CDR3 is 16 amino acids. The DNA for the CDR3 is TGTGCCAGCAGCGAGGATCCGGGACTAAGAGCAGAGACCCAGTACTTC. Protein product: CASSEDPGLRAETQYF.

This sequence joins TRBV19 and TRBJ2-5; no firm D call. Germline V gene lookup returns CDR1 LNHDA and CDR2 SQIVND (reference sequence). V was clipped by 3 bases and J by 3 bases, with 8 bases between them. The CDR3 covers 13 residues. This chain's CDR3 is CASSIVGKETQYF. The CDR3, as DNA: TGTGCCAGTAGTATTGTTGGGAAAGAGACCCAGTACTTC. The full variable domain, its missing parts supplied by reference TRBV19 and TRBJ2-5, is DGGITQSPKYLFRKEGQNVTLSCEQNLNHDAMYWYRQDPGQGLRLIYYSQIVNDFQKGDIAEGYSVSREKKESFPLTVTSAQKNPTAFYLCASSIVGKETQYFGPGTRLLVL.

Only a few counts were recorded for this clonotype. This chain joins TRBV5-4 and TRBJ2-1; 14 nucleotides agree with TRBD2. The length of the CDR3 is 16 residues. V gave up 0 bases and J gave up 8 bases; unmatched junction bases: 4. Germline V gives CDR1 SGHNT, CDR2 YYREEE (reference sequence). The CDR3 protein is CASSLGLAGGRDEQFF. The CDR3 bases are TGTGCCAGCAGCTTGGGACTAGCGGGAGGGAGGGATGAGCAGTTCTTC.

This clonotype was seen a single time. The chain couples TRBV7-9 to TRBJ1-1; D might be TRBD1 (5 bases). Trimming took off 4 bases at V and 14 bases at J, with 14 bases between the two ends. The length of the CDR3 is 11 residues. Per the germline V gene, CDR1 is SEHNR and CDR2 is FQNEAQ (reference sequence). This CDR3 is CASSSDTGGFF. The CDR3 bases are TGTGCCAGCAGCTCAGACACCGGGGGATTCTTT.

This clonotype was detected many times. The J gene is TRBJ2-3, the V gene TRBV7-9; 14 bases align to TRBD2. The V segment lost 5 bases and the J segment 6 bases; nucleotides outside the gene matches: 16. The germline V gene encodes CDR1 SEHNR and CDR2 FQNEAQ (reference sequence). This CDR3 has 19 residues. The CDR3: CASSPGTSGRRAQGDTQYF. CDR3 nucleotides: TGTGCCAGCAGCCCCGGGACTAGCGGGAGAAGAGCCCAGGGTGATACGCAGTATTTT.

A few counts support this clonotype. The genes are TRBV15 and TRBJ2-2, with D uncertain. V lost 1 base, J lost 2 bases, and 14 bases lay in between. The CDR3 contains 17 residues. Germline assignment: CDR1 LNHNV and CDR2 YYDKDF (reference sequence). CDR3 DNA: TGTGCCACCAGCAGAGCCCGTGGCCCACCTAACACCGGGGAGCTGTTTTTT. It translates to CATSRARGPPNTGELFF.

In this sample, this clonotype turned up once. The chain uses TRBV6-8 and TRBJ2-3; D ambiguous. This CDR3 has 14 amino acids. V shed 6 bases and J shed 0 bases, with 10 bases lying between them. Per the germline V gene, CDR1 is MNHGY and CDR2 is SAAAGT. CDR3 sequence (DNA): TGTGCCAGCAGCTCGAGGCGAAGCACAGATACGCAGTATTTT. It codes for CASSSRRSTDTQYF.

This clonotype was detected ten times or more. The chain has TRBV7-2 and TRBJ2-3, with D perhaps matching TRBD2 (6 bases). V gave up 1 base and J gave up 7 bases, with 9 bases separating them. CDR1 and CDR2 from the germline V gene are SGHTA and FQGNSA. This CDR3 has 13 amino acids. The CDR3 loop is CASSLERAYTQYF. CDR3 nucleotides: TGTGCCAGCAGCTTAGAGCGGGCCTATACGCAGTATTTT. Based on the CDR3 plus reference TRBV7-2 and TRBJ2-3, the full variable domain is GAGVSQSPSNKVTEKGKDVELRCDPISGHTALYWYRQSLGQGLEFLIYFQGNSAPDKSGLPSDRFSAERTGGSVSTLTIQRTQQEDSAVYLCASSLERAYTQYFGPGTRLTVL.